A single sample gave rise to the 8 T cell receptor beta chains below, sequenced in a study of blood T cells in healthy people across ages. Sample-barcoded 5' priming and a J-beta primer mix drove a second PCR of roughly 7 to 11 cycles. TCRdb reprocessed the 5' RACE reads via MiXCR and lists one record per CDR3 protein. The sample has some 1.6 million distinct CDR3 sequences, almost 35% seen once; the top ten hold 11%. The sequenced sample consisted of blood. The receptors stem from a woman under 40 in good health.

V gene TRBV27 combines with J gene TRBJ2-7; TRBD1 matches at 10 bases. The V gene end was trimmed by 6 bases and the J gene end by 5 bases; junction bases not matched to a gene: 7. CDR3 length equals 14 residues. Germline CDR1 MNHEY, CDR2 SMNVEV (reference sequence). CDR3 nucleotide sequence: TGTGCCAGCAGCCCCGGGACAGGGGAACACGAGCAGTACTTC. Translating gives CASSPGTGEHEQYF.

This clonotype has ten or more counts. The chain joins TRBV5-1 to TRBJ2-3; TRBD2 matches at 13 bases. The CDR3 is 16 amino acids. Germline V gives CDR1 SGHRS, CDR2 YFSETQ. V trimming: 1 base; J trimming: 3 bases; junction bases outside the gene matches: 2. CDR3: CASSLSTSGGTDTQYF. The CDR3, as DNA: TGCGCCAGCAGCTTGTCGACTAGCGGGGGGACAGATACGCAGTATTTT. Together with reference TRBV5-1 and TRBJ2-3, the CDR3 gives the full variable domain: KAGVTQTPRYLIKTRGQQVTLSCSPISGHRSVSWYQQTPGQGLQFLFEYFSETQRNKGNFPGRFSGRQFSNSRSEMNVSTLELGDSALYLCASSLSTSGGTDTQYFGPGTRLTVL.

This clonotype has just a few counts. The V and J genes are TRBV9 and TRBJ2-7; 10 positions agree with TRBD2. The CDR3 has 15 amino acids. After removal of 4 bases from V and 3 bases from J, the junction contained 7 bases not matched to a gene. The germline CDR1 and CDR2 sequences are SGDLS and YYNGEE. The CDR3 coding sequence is TGTGCCAGCAGCCCCGAGGCTAGCGGGAGCTACGAGCAGTACTTC. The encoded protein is CASSPEASGSYEQYF.

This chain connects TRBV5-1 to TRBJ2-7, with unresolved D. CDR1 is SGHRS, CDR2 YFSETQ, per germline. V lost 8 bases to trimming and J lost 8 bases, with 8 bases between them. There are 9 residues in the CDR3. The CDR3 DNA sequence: TGCGCCAGAGGTTACAAGCAGTACTTC. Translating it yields CARGYKQYF.

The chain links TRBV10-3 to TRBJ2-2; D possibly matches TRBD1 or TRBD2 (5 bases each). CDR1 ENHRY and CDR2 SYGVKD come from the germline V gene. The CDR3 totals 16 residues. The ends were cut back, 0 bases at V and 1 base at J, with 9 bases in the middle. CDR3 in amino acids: CAISESGVQNTGELFF. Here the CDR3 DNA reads TGTGCCATCAGTGAGTCGGGGGTACAGAACACCGGGGAGCTGTTTTTT.

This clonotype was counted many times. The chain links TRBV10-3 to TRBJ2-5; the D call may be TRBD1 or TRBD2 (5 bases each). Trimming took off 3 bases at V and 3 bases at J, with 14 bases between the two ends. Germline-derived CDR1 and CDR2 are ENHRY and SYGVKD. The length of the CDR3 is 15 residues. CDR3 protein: CAISDGGPEKETQYF. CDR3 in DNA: TGTGCCATCAGTGATGGGGGACCCGAAAAAGAGACCCAGTACTTC.

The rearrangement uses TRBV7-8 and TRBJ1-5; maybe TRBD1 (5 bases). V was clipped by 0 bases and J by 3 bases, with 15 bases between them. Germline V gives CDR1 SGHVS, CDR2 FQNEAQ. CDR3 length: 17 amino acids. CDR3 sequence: CASSLAQGPLNNQPQHF. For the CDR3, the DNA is TGTGCCAGCAGCTTAGCCCAGGGACCGTTAAACAATCAGCCCCAGCATTTT. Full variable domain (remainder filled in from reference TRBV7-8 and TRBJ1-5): GAGVSQSPRYKVAKRGQDVALRCDPISGHVSLFWYQQALGQGPEFLTYFQNEAQLDKSGLPSDRFFAERPEGSVSTLKIQRTQQEDSAVYLCASSLAQGPLNNQPQHFGDGTRLSIL.

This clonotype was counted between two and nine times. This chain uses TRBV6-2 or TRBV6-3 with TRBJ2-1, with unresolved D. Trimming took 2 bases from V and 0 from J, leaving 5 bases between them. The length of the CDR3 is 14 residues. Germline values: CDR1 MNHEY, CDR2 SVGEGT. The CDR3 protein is CASSYGYSYNEQFF. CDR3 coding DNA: TGTGCCAGCAGTTACGGGTACTCCTACAATGAGCAGTTCTTC.